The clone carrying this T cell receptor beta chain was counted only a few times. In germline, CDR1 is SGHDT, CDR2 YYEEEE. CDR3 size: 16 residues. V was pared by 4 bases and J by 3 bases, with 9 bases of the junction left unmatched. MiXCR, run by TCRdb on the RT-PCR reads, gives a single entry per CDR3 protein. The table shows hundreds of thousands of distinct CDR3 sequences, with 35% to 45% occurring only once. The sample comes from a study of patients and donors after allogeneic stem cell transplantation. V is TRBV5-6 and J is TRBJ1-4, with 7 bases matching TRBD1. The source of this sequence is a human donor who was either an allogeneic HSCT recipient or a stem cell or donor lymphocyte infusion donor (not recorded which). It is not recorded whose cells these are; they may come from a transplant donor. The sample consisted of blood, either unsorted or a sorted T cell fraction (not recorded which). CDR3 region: CASSKEPGQPNEKLFF. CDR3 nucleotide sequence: TGTGCCAGCAGCAAAGAACCGGGACAGCCTAATGAAAAACTGTTTTTT.